This T cell receptor (beta chain) was profiled in a study of CD8 T cells in Susac syndrome. A quantity of roughly 0.5 to 1 ug RNA underwent reverse transcription using random hexamers. Via MiXCR, TCRdb re-called the immunoSEQ multiplex PCR reads, giving one row per CDR3 protein. The sample yields some 180,000 distinct CDR3 sequences, about 95% seen once. Looked up from germline, CDR1 is SGHAT and CDR2 is FQNNGV. The V gene lost 5 bases and the J gene lost 2 bases, with 16 bases spanning the gap. The CDR3 consists of 15 residues. TEMRA cells were enriched by FACS, while CD8+ and CD4+ T cells were obtained through a negative isolation that was performed magnetically.

The sequenced sample was CD4+ T cells from PBMCs. This rearrangement joins TRBV11-2 to TRBJ2-7, with D perhaps matching TRBD2 (5 bases). This TCR derives from a human donor in good health. The CDR3 nucleotides read TGTGCCAGCAGCCCAACCTGGGAGACGGCCTACGAGCAGTACTTC. It specifies CASSPTWETAYEQYF. Looking up the rest from reference TRBV11-2 and TRBJ2-7 gives the full variable domain: EAGVAQSPRYKIIEKRQSVAFWCNPISGHATLYWYQQILGQGPKLLIQFQNNGVVDDSQLPKDRFSAERLKGVDSTLKIQPAKLEDSAVYLCASSPTWETAYEQYFGPGTRLTVT.